This T cell receptor (beta chain) was sequenced during a study of glioma-infiltrating T cells. A note on this clonotype: Its specificity is unknown.

The iRepertoire nested amplicon-rescue multiplex PCR amplified TCR alpha and beta CDR3s from RNA. Tissue mRNA or PBMC total RNA, 100-400 ng, went into one-step reverse transcription and amplification. TCRdb fed the multiplex PCR reads into MiXCR, producing one record per CDR3 protein. The repertoire holds over 130,000 distinct CDR3 sequences, around 42% seen once, with around 20% in the top ten. Germline V gene sequence: CDR1 SGHAT, CDR2 FQNNGV. Trimming shortened V by 1 base and J by 5 bases, and 13 bases separated the two germline ends. The CDR3 has 15 residues. Study conclusions and caveats: Gliomas, especially low-grade, showed above-expected tissue-blood divergence; non-neoplastic patients showed below. CDR3 overlap between tissue and blood was very small.

This TCR came from a human donor with low-grade glioma or glioblastoma, undergoing nonglioma brain surgery, or in good health (not recorded which). The sample taken for sequencing was glioma tissue, nonneoplastic brain tissue, or PBMCs (not recorded which). The chain couples TRBV11-2 to TRBJ2-3; tentatively, D is TRBD1 or TRBD2 (6 bases each). CDR3 in DNA: TGTGCCAGCAGCTTAGGAGGGGGGCGGGGAGATACGCAGTATTTT. Translation gives CASSLGGGRGDTQYF. Full variable domain (missing parts from reference TRBV11-2 and TRBJ2-3): EAGVAQSPRYKIIEKRQSVAFWCNPISGHATLYWYQQILGQGPKLLIQFQNNGVVDDSQLPKDRFSAERLKGVDSTLKIQPAKLEDSAVYLCASSLGGGRGDTQYFGPGTRLTVL.